Following are 2 T cell receptor beta chains from one sample sequenced in a study of naive and memory T cell subsets. The beta constant-region primer was an equimolar mix of two oligonucleotides covering TRBC1 and TRBC2. Each CDR3 protein is one row after TCRdb ran MiXCR on the UMI-ligation and nested PCR reads. In the table there are around 27,000 distinct CDR3 sequences, about 10% of which are singletons. The sequencing input was effector memory CD4+ T cells from blood. Noted subset: effector memory, CD45RA- CD27-. All receptors derive from a human donor in good health.

This clonotype has just a few counts. V is TRBV12-3 or TRBV12-4 and J is TRBJ1-2, with D possibly matching TRBD1 (5 bases). Trimming cost V 5 bases and J 7 bases, with 11 bases left between them. The CDR3 extends over 12 amino acids. The CDR3 bases are TGTGCCAGCAGTCCCAGGGTTGGTGGCTACACCTTC. It codes for CASSPRVGGYTF.

V usage is TRBV14 and J usage is TRBJ2-3; D might be TRBD2 (7 bases). The germline gives CDR1 SGHDN, CDR2 FVKESK. There are 18 residues in the CDR3. With 0 bases removed from V and 2 bases from J, the gap between germline ends came to 18 bases. The CDR3 DNA reads TGTGCCAGCAGCCAAGATGGGGGGGCGCATCGATTCACAGATACGCAGTATTTT. Translation gives CASSQDGGAHRFTDTQYF.